Each of the 14 T cell receptor beta chains below was sequenced from the same sample in a study of T cell repertoires in cytomegalovirus infection. TCRdb re-called the reads through MiXCR, storing one row per CDR3 protein. There are more than 650,000 distinct CDR3 sequences in the sample; 35% occur only once, and around 3% lies in the top ten. The specimen was PBMCs. Source of these receptors: a human donor in good health (CMV status not recorded). Some clones in this sample may be carry-over from other donors' samples.

The chain links TRBV7-2 to TRBJ1-1, with 9 bases identical to TRBD1. Germline CDR1 and CDR2: SGHTA and FQGNSA. The trim removed 5 bases at V and 11 bases at J, leaving 12 bases unmatched. The CDR3 consists of 14 residues. Written as DNA, the CDR3 is TGTGCCAGCAGCCCGACACTGGACAGGGGTTCGGCTTTCTTT. Protein sequence: CASSPTLDRGSAFF.

This clonotype has more than one count but fewer than ten. J is TRBJ1-4 and V is TRBV7-9; possible D gene TRBD1, 6 bases. V was pared by 5 bases and J by 5 bases, with 15 bases between. Germline loops: CDR1 SEHNR, CDR2 FQNEAQ (reference sequence). The CDR3 sequence is 15 residues long. DNA for the CDR3: TGTGCCAGCAGCCCGCCCGGGGGCCGCAATGAAAAACTGTTTTTT. Translated, it gives CASSPPGGRNEKLFF.

In DNA, the CDR3 is TGTGCCAGCAGCTTTGGGGGGATCGAGCAGTTCTTC. Residues: CASSFGGIEQFF. This chain joins TRBV5-6 and TRBJ2-1, with D tentatively TRBD2 (6 bases). The CDR3 contains 12 residues. The germline CDR1 and CDR2 sequences are SGHDT and YYEEEE. The ends were cut back, 2 bases at V and 10 bases at J, with 10 bases in the middle.

This clonotype has more than one count but fewer than ten. The V and J genes are TRBV2 and TRBJ2-2, with 7 bases that match TRBD1. This CDR3 region has 15 residues. J lost 5 bases, V lost 8 bases, and 11 bases had no gene match. The germline CDR1 and CDR2 sequences are SNHLY and FYNNEI. The CDR3 spells CASRDRDLNTGELFF. CDR3 nucleotide sequence: TGTGCCAGCCGAGACAGGGACCTAAATACCGGGGAGCTGTTTTTT.

V is TRBV29-1 and J is TRBJ1-1; TRBD1 agrees at 7 bases. The CDR3 extends over 14 amino acids. Germline V CDR1 and CDR2: SQVTM, ANQGSEA. The V and J ends lost 7 bases and 0 bases, in that order; junction bases with no gene match: 8. CDR3 residues: CSDVRDSMNTEAFF. The CDR3 DNA reads as TGCAGCGATGTCCGGGACAGCATGAACACTGAAGCTTTCTTT.

The V and J genes are TRBV5-6 and TRBJ1-6, with no clear D. Germline V gene sequence: CDR1 SGHDT, CDR2 YYEEEE. Trimming shortened V by 2 bases and J by 6 bases, and 9 bases separated the two germline ends. The CDR3 length is 14 residues. CDR3 region: CASSFGTANSPLHF. CDR3 nucleotide sequence: TGTGCCAGCAGCTTTGGAACGGCTAATTCACCCCTCCACTTT.

Only a few counts were recorded for this clonotype. This chain joins TRBV28 and TRBJ1-5, with 8 positions matching TRBD1. Germline CDR1 MDHEN, CDR2 SYDVKM. The CDR3 length is 14 residues. V shed 2 bases, J shed 6 bases, and the junction held 3 bases outside the gene matches. The CDR3 loop reads CASSLRQGIQPQHF. DNA for the CDR3: TGTGCCAGCAGTTTAAGACAGGGGATTCAGCCCCAGCATTTT. Combining the CDR3 with reference TRBV28 and TRBJ1-5 gives the whole variable domain DVKVTQSSRYLVKRTGEKVFLECVQDMDHENMFWYRQDPGLGLRLIYFSYDVKMKEKGDIPEGYSVSREKKERFSLILESASTNQTSMYLCASSLRQGIQPQHFGDGTRLSIL.

This clonotype has only one observation. The rearrangement links TRBV7-9 to TRBJ1-5; D gene uncertain. Germline V CDR1 and CDR2: SEHNR, FQNEAQ (reference sequence). This CDR3 is 13 amino acids long. The germline V and J ends were trimmed by 1 base and 11 bases, with 12 bases remaining between them. CDR3 nucleotide sequence: TGTGCCAGCAGCTTAGGGGTCCCCCGGACCCAGCATTTT. The encoded protein is CASSLGVPRTQHF.

This clonotype has just one count. The gene calls are TRBV19 and TRBJ1-5; 7 positions match TRBD1. From germline, CDR1 is LNHDA and CDR2 SQIVND (reference sequence). The CDR3 is 15 amino acids. V was pared by 6 bases and J by 4 bases, with 9 bases of the junction left unmatched. The CDR3 bases are TGTGCCAGTAGCCCACTACAGGGGACTAATCAGCCCCAGCATTTT. As protein: CASSPLQGTNQPQHF.

A few counts support this clonotype. This rearrangement joins TRBV5-1 to TRBJ1-1, with unresolved D. V was pared by 0 bases and J by 1 base, with 10 bases between. CDR3 length: 15 amino acids. CDR1 is SGHRS and CDR2 is YFSETQ in the germline V gene. The CDR3 DNA follows: TGCGCCAGCAGCTTGGGTCATGTGGGGAACACTGAAGCTTTCTTT. Translated: CASSLGHVGNTEAFF.

V is TRBV30 and J is TRBJ1-5; 8 bases are shared with TRBD1. The CDR3 runs 17 residues. The V gene's germline CDR1 is GTSNPN and CDR2 SVGIG (reference sequence). V lost 0 bases and J lost 0; bases outside the gene matches: 7. CDR3 bases: TGTGCCTGGAGTGTACCGGGGACAGGCCATAGCAATCAGCCCCAGCATTTT. Translating gives CAWSVPGTGHSNQPQHF. Together with reference TRBV30 and TRBJ1-5, the CDR3 gives the full variable domain: SQTIHQWPATLVQPVGSPLSLECTVEGTSNPNLYWYRQAAGRGLQLLFYSVGIGQISSEVPQNLSASRPQDRQFILSSKKLLLSDSGFYLCAWSVPGTGHSNQPQHFGDGTRLSIL.

This clonotype was detected many times. V usage is TRBV6-1 and J usage is TRBJ1-2; D is undetermined. In germline, CDR1 is MNHNS, CDR2 SASEGT. The CDR3 consists of 12 residues. With 8 bases removed from V and 4 bases from J, the gap between germline ends came to 11 bases. CDR3 residues: CASGQWGYGYTF. In nucleotides, the CDR3 is TGTGCCAGCGGGCAGTGGGGCTATGGCTACACCTTC.

Regarding this clonotype: A much larger clonotype is one base distant, so this may be a read error. The gene calls are TRBV20-1 and TRBJ2-7; D might be TRBD1 (6 bases). CDR1 and CDR2 (germline): DFQATT, SNEGSKA (reference sequence). The length of the CDR3 is 14 residues. The CDR3 DNA sequence: TGCAGTGCACCGAAACAGGGAGCCGCCTACAAGCAGTACTTC. This gives the protein CSAPKQGAAYKQYF.

This clonotype was observed at least ten times. The chain employs TRBV4-1 and TRBJ2-4, with D perhaps TRBD1 or TRBD2 (5 bases each). The CDR3 runs to 16 residues. From germline, CDR1 is MGHRA and CDR2 YSYEKL. V lost 5 bases, J lost 0 bases, and 14 bases lay in between. The CDR3: CASSYRQTIAKNIQYF. Here the CDR3 DNA reads TGCGCCAGCAGCTACCGACAGACTATAGCCAAAAACATTCAGTACTTC.